These 19 T cell receptor beta chains share one sample of origin, sequenced in a study of post-analysis software for immune sequencing data (dated by TCRdb to between 2015 and 2016). What the work shows at the level of the full study, not this receptor alone: Significantly higher frequencies in patients than in controls were found for roughly 5 TRBV segments, including TRBV5-6, TRBV5-1 and TRBV20-1.

These receptors have no identified antigens. Library prep was done by PCR. The data were produced on an Illumina HiSeq 2500. To reduce PCR and sequencing biases, unique molecular identifiers were incorporated into the TCR beta cDNA libraries. In-frame beta chains were kept once TCRdb had trimmed the public reads at Q25 with fastp and called clones with MiXCR. Every entry covers one CDR3 protein and lists the most common genes and DNA from its rows. The sample includes about 800,000 distinct CDR3 sequences, with less than 35% observed a single time. The biggest ten clones account for approximately 0.6% of the sample. Specimen: blood. The receptors originated from a girl aged 10 to 17 with multiple sclerosis.

This clonotype has only a few counts. The chain joins TRBV11-2 to TRBJ1-2; D is perhaps TRBD1 (6 bases). V shed 8 bases and J shed 4 bases, with 17 bases lying between them. The CDR3 consists of 14 residues. CDR1 SGHAT and CDR2 FQNNGV come from the germline V gene. The CDR3 DNA is TGTGCCAGCCGGCCCGATGGGGGGGCCTATGGCTACACCTTC. Translated, it gives CASRPDGGAYGYTF. The full variable domain, in which reference TRBV11-2 and TRBJ1-2 provide the parts outside the CDR3, is EAGVAQSPRYKIIEKRQSVAFWCNPISGHATLYWYQQILGQGPKLLIQFQNNGVVDDSQLPKDRFSAERLKGVDSTLKIQPAKLEDSAVYLCASRPDGGAYGYTFGSGTRLTVV.

This clonotype has at least ten counts. This chain joins TRBV4-1 and TRBJ2-1; D gene unclear. Germline values: CDR1 MGHRA, CDR2 YSYEKL. This CDR3 spans 17 amino acids. V gave up 0 bases and J gave up 0 bases, with 12 bases separating them. The chain's CDR3 is CASSQESTLSSYNEQFF. The CDR3 nucleotides read TGCGCCAGCAGCCAAGAATCCACCTTGAGCTCCTACAATGAGCAGTTCTTC.

Comments on this clonotype: A much larger clonotype is one base distant, so this may be a read error. This chain uses TRBV29-1 with TRBJ2-7, with 12 positions matching TRBD2. Germline-derived CDR1 and CDR2 are SQVTM and ANQGSEA. V dropped 4 bases and J dropped 3; count of bases not matched to a gene: 1. This CDR3 has 13 residues. CDR3 bases: TGCAGCGTTGCGACTAGCGGGGGCTACGAGCAGTACTTC. This sequence encodes CSVATSGGYEQYF.

In its sample, this clonotype was seen many times. The CDR3 is CSVNQGDQYF. CDR3 DNA: TGCAGCGTCAATCAGGGAGATCAGTACTTC. The gene calls are TRBV29-1 and TRBJ2-5; tentatively, D is TRBD1 or TRBD2 (5 bases each). Trimming removed 6 bases from V and 11 bases from J, with 13 bases in between. This CDR3 is built from 10 residues. CDR1 is SQVTM and CDR2 is ANQGSEA in the germline V gene.

This clonotype occurred a few times. V and J are TRBV10-3 and TRBJ2-3; TRBD1 might be the D (7 bases). Germline assignment: CDR1 ENHRY and CDR2 SYGVKD. The CDR3 is 17 amino acids. Deletions cut 8 bases from V and 4 bases from J, with 25 bases between. The CDR3 loop reads CAIGLFDRVGGADTQYF. In nucleotides, the CDR3 is TGTGCCATCGGTCTGTTTGACAGGGTCGGGGGCGCAGATACGCAGTATTTT.

J is TRBJ1-5 and V is TRBV4-3; D not certain. Trimming took 4 bases from V and 2 from J, leaving 9 bases between them. The CDR3 is 14 amino acids. The V gene's germline CDR1 is LGHNA and CDR2 YSLEER. CDR3 loop: CASSRALGNQPQHF. The CDR3, as DNA: TGCGCCAGCAGCCGGGCCCTGGGCAATCAGCCCCAGCATTTT.

The table lists this clonotype with a few counts. This sequence joins TRBV9 and TRBJ2-5, with D hard to call. The DNA end is more similar to TRBJ2-7, so the J call may be wrong. The CDR3 sequence is 14 residues long. Germline CDR1 is SGDLS and CDR2 is YYNGEE. The CDR3, as DNA: TGTGCCAGCAGCGCCCTATCGGCTTCCTACGAGCAGTACTTC. This sequence encodes CASSALSASYEQYF.

This clonotype showed up many times. The chain recombines TRBV6-2 or TRBV6-3 with TRBJ2-7; the D gene is possibly TRBD2 (6 bases). Germline lookup yields CDR1 MNHEY and CDR2 SVGEGT. Trimming shortened V by 2 bases and J by 2 bases, and 7 bases separated the two germline ends. The CDR3 is 13 amino acids. The CDR3, as DNA: TGTGCCAGCAGTTACGGGAGGCCCTACGAGCAGTACTTC. Translation: CASSYGRPYEQYF.

The chain links TRBV20-1 to TRBJ1-5; 10 nucleotides line up with TRBD1. CDR1 is DFQATT and CDR2 is SNEGSKA in the germline V gene (reference sequence). This CDR3 region has 17 residues. Unmatched junction bases numbered 10, after V lost 1 base and J lost 4 bases. DNA for the CDR3: TGCAGTGCTAGAGGTGGGACAGGGGTCCTAGCAAATCAGCCCCAGCATTTT. The encoded protein is CSARGGTGVLANQPQHF.

This clonotype was observed a handful of times. The chain couples TRBV11-2 to TRBJ2-1; TRBD2 is a possible D gene (6 bases). The CDR3 spans 14 residues. Germline loops: CDR1 SGHAT, CDR2 FQNNGV. The germline V and J ends were trimmed by 3 bases and 3 bases, with 9 bases remaining between them. CDR3 sequence: CASSLAGFYNEQFF. In nucleotides, the CDR3 is TGTGCCAGCAGCTTGGCGGGATTCTACAATGAGCAGTTCTTC.

Details on this clonotype: A read error may be the cause here, since a much bigger clone is one base away. The conserved final phenylalanine or tryptophan is absent from the CDR3, which likely points to a read error. The chain joins TRBV29-1 to TRBJ2-3; 8 bases map to TRBD2. Germline V gives CDR1 SQVTM, CDR2 ANQGSEA. The trim removed 7 bases at V and 4 bases at J, leaving 16 bases unmatched. The CDR3 runs 16 residues. CDR3 protein: CSDVVGGTSPPDTQYS. CDR3 coding DNA: TGCAGCGACGTTGTTGGCGGGACTAGTCCCCCAGATACGCAGTATTCT.

The rearrangement links TRBV7-2 to TRBJ2-3; D unclear. The CDR3 runs 15 residues. Germline V lookup: CDR1 SGHTA, CDR2 FQGNSA. V lost 5 bases, J lost 2 bases, and 14 bases lay in between. CDR3 loop: CASSRVPNPTDTQYF. In DNA, the CDR3 is TGTGCCAGCAGCCGGGTCCCTAACCCCACAGATACGCAGTATTTT. The whole variable domain, remainder taken from reference TRBV7-2 and TRBJ2-3, is GAGVSQSPSNKVTEKGKDVELRCDPISGHTALYWYRQSLGQGLEFLIYFQGNSAPDKSGLPSDRFSAERTGGSVSTLTIQRTQQEDSAVYLCASSRVPNPTDTQYFGPGTRLTVL.

This clonotype showed up many times. The CDR3: CASSPKAGGPTDTQYF. CDR3 coding DNA: TGTGCCAGCTCCCCCAAGGCGGGGGGACCCACAGATACGCAGTATTTT. This rearrangement joins TRBV6-4 to TRBJ2-3; TRBD2 matches 8 bases. Per germline, CDR1 MRHNA and CDR2 SNTAGT. This CDR3 is 16 amino acids long. V shed 8 bases, J shed 2 bases, and the junction held 12 bases outside the gene matches.

V usage is TRBV13 and J usage is TRBJ2-7; D may be TRBD1 (7 bases). V was cut by 1 base and J by 4 bases, with 14 bases left in between. The CDR3 extends over 15 amino acids. Germline V gene sequence: CDR1 PRHDT, CDR2 FYEKMQ (reference sequence). This CDR3 is CASSLARGASYEQYF. The CDR3 DNA reads TGTGCCAGCAGCTTAGCCAGGGGGGCCTCGTACGAGCAGTACTTC.

This chain connects TRBV2 to TRBJ2-5; 8 bases line up with TRBD1. The J call may not be correct, given that the DNA end is closer to TRBJ2-7. CDR3 length equals 15 residues. Germline V gives CDR1 SNHLY, CDR2 FYNNEI. In DNA, the CDR3 is TGTGCCAGCACTGTTTACGGGACAGGCCCTAACGAGCAGTACTTC. It codes for CASTVYGTGPNEQYF.

This clonotype was observed many times. This chain links TRBV4-1 with TRBJ2-5; TRBD2 matches at 8 bases. This CDR3 comprises 19 residues. The trim removed 4 bases at V and 7 bases at J, leaving 23 bases unmatched. CDR1 and CDR2 from the germline V gene are MGHRA and YSYEKL. The chain's CDR3 is CASSRATTKMTGGPVTQYF. CDR3 DNA sequence: TGCGCCAGCAGCCGCGCCACCACAAAAATGACGGGAGGGCCGGTGACCCAGTACTTC.

This clonotype was seen at least ten times. The chain uses TRBV7-2 and TRBJ2-3; D uncertain. Trimming took 4 bases from V and 4 from J, leaving 15 bases between them. Germline assignment: CDR1 SGHTA and CDR2 FQGNSA. The CDR3 is 15 amino acids. The CDR3 DNA sequence: TGTGCCAGCAGCTCGGGCCCAGGTGGCGCAGATACGCAGTATTTT. Encoded protein: CASSSGPGGADTQYF. Full variable domain (missing parts from reference TRBV7-2 and TRBJ2-3): GAGVSQSPSNKVTEKGKDVELRCDPISGHTALYWYRQSLGQGLEFLIYFQGNSAPDKSGLPSDRFSAERTGGSVSTLTIQRTQQEDSAVYLCASSSGPGGADTQYFGPGTRLTVL.

The V and J genes are TRBV28 and TRBJ2-3; maybe TRBD1 (6 bases). V was shortened by 5 bases and J by 5 bases, with 20 bases between the two germline ends. CDR1 is MDHEN, CDR2 SYDVKM, per germline. The CDR3 is 16 amino acids. The CDR3, as DNA: TGTGCCAGCAGTCAGGGGTGCGCCGCCAGAAGAGATACGCAGTATTTT. Translation gives CASSQGCAARRDTQYF.

This clonotype was recorded a few times. The gene calls are TRBV5-1 and TRBJ2-1, with D hard to call. Germline assignment: CDR1 SGHRS and CDR2 YFSETQ. Trimming cost V 5 bases and J 2 bases, with 14 bases left between them. The length of the CDR3 is 15 residues. The CDR3 DNA reads TGCGCCAGCAGACCCTCTTTGAGGCCCTACAATGAGCAGTTCTTC. It encodes CASRPSLRPYNEQFF.